This T cell receptor (beta chain) stems from a study of cytomegalovirus exposure and HLA in healthy donors (dated by TCRdb to 2016 to 2017). Regarding the study in general: An earlier analysis of roughly 500 of the donors reported about 300 Gb of sequence data and 90 million to 120 million unique TCR beta sequences obtained from about 179 million T cells. An early release covering roughly 640 HLA-typed donors comprised about 300 gigabases of sequencing data and around 86 million unique TCR sequences. Of the roughly 400 genotyped donors, 80% to 90% were placed in the genetic ancestry cluster associated with self-reported Caucasian donors. The study was designed to test whether signatures of past pathogen exposure could be identified by cataloging public T cell receptors. The study profiled the T cell repertoires of approximately 700 subjects by immunosequencing and related them to cytomegalovirus serostatus. In addition to the first cohort of hundreds of subjects, a separate validation cohort of 120 different subjects was used. To predict cytomegalovirus infection status, the study brought together high-throughput TCR immunosequencing, statistical association of individual TCRs with disease status, and machine learning. In a later analysis, previously published TCR beta repertoires from 500 to 750 donors were re-analyzed and high-resolution HLA genotyping was added so that TCR occurrence patterns could be studied. The later analysis used no new phenotypic data to find candidate immune exposures, relying instead on TCR beta sequences and their occurrence across donors. An earlier analysis of some 500 of the donors applied high-throughput TCR beta sequencing to assess whether each TCR beta V gene segment acted as functional or pseudogenic. Donor age, sex, ethnicity and CMV serostatus were compiled together with the repertoire data. Genome-wide SNP genotypes for about three fifths of the 666 donors were used in a later genetic analysis, which treated that subset as a discovery cohort. All discovery cohort repertoires had been generated on a single sequencing platform. Class I and class II HLA loci were covered by the typing at four-digit resolution. Typing coverage varied by locus: roughly 629-640 donors for A, B, C, DRB1 and DQB1; more than 500 for DQA1; about 590 for DPA1; approximately 450 for DPB1. Because of strong linkage in the cohort, five DR-DQ haplotypes were treated as single units for association and clustering. Among 398 genotyped donors of the cohort, an average of about 240,000 unique TCR beta nucleotide sequences were sequenced per donor, roughly 18% of them non-productive. Broader findings and caveats from the paper: A cluster of highly shared sequence variants was judged likely to be a technical artifact of the sequencing pipeline. The presence/absence analyses assumed that sequencing depth was roughly uniform across donors, and that assumption may not be true. The only immune exposure information available for the cohort was CMV serostatus. A further reported finding was that TCR beta sequences accurately predicted the HLA-A and HLA-B alleles for most subjects in the first cohort. In the study, 164 TCR beta chains were listed as associated with cytomegalovirus. Several of the top co-occurrence clusters appeared to be linked to parvovirus B19, influenza, CMV and Epstein-Barr virus, according to a later analysis. The 87-base-pair reads could not distinguish some IMGT-functional V segments, including TRBV6-2 and TRBV6-3, so those segments were excluded. Correlated functional status among segregating V segments might be attributable to linkage disequilibrium, but an unknown experimental factor could not be ruled out. In a later genetic analysis, a missense DCLRE1C variant was associated with V-gene and J-gene trimming of TCR beta chains, and the association was replicated in an independent cohort. At a false discovery rate of 0.05, a later analysis linked some 18,000 TCR beta sequences to specific HLA alleles. Cytomegalovirus status was reported to be diagnosed by the classifier with high specificity and sensitivity in both the original and validation cohorts. In a later analysis, HLA-associated TCR beta chains were found to be more clonally expanded and to have lower generation probabilities than equally common non-associated chains. In vitro tests confirmed that a few of the cytomegalovirus-associated TCR beta chains recognize cytomegalovirus antigens. Most CMV-associated TCR beta chains appeared to be HLA-restricted in a later analysis, and the HLA associations seemed to be driven largely by CMV exposure. Because some donors lacked HLA typing at each locus, the association tests relied only on the typed subset. In an earlier analysis of roughly 500 of the donors, most TCR beta V segments appeared in productive rearrangements about 90% or about 30% of the time, broadly matching IMGT annotations. A later genetic analysis reported fewer N-insertions in productive TCRs among donors in an Asian-associated ancestry cluster than the roughly 620-donor mean. Seventeen rarely observed V segments, including chromosome 9 orphons, were excluded from the earlier analysis of about 500 of the donors because counts were too low. Most TCR sequences were seen in very few donors, while some public TCRs were found in many individuals. In a later analysis, TCR association rates were found to vary across HLA loci, with the most associated TCRs seen for DRB1 alleles and the fewest for HLA-C alleles. When HLA alleles, especially DR and DQ, strongly co-occurred, TCR associations were difficult to assign to individual alleles. Only TCR beta chains were sequenced in this cohort, and the absence of alpha or paired-chain data limited detectable features. The authors suggested that the approach could potentially be extended to other disease states and immunological phenotypes.

In total, 666 healthy bone marrow donors made up the cohort. All cohort members were sampled while nominally healthy, although unrecorded immune exposures were likely present. The donor tested CMV seropositive and was one of the 289 seropositive cohort members. A peripheral blood sample was collected from each donor, and TCR beta sequencing was performed on peripheral blood mononuclear cells. Genomic DNA extraction from the blood cell samples was performed with the Qiagen DNeasy Blood Extraction Kit. From the cysteine up to the phenylalanine, the CDR3 has a length of 13 residues. Only the CDR3 DNA is retained, 39 bases long and in frame from the first base. Trimming takes 5 bases from V and 3 bases from J, and the germline ends sit 10 bases apart. Via the germline V gene, CDR1 is SGHVS and CDR2 FNYEAQ. Note on this clone: Which antigen it targets is not known.

Receptor amplification or capture employed the immunoSEQ multiplex PCR assay. For the multiplex PCR, a mixture combining 60 forward primers for TCR Vbeta segments and 13 reverse primers for TCR Jbeta segments was used. Amplification of the CDR3 region of rearranged TCR beta genes was performed with a multiplex PCR assay on genomic DNA. The Illumina HiSeq System was used to sequence the amplified TCR beta libraries as 87-base-pair reads. For the original study's pipeline: Across the 500 to 700 repertoires, a later analysis counted some 80 million unique TCR beta chains, 9.5 million to 12 million of which were shared by at least two donors. Raw reads were error-corrected and collapsed into unique sequences by a nearest-neighbor algorithm in which closely related sequences were merged to remove PCR and sequencing errors. CDR3 sequences were aligned to IMGT reference sequences to assign V, D and J gene segments. For a sequence to be retained, at least a six-nucleotide match to both a V gene segment and a J gene segment was required. A rearrangement counted as productive if the CDR3 had no stop codons and remained in frame with V and J, and every other rearrangement counted as non-productive. Following IMGT convention, CDR3 was defined as the stretch from the second conserved V-encoded cysteine to the conserved J-encoded phenylalanine. Sequences without an unambiguous match to a single V gene segment were excluded from the earlier analysis of almost 600 of the donors. An earlier analysis of 587 of the donors called V segments functional above 56.7% productive rearrangements and segregating when the between-donor standard deviation exceeded 5%. A statistical classification framework was built for diagnosing cytomegalovirus status from the catalog of TCR beta chain sequences. A later analysis assigned V and J genes by comparing TCR nucleotide sequences with IMGT/GENE-DB human TR gene sequences. The TCRdist pipeline was used in a later analysis to assign CDR3 sequences and most-parsimonious VDJ recombination scenarios. In a later analysis, each TCR beta chain was defined by its CDR3 amino acid sequence together with its V-gene family, and reads without a unique V-gene family were excluded. As a way to deal with suspected cross-contamination and a sequencing artifact, a later analysis dropped approximately 570 nucleotide sequences that were highly shared and had low generation probability. In a later analysis, a clonal expansion index for each public chain was calculated from normalized within-repertoire ranks of inferred template counts. A later analysis computed generation probabilities with a VDJ recombination model fitted to out-of-frame rearrangements, and checked the results against IGoR. A later analysis scored TCR-TCR, TCR-HLA and TCR-CMV co-occurrence with hypergeometric tests, applying a repertoire-size bias correction to TCR pairs. To estimate false discovery rates, a later analysis permuted the HLA or CMV assignments 20 times. In a later analysis, co-occurring TCRs were grouped using DBSCAN, and TCRdist sequence similarity was added for clustering within HLA-allele-positive subsets. Repertoires with fewer than 30,000 or more than 120,000 public chains, plus five repertoires with anomalous nucleotide sharing, were excluded from co-occurrence clustering. TCRdb limited this immuneACCESS table to in-frame rearrangements with V and J called. A share of clones is missing; checked studies link under half to unresolved V genes, and the rest is unexplained. D and trimming were read from the DNA, whereas the V and J calls and clone size are those reported in that table. The sample table includes under 250,000 clones. The biggest ten clones account for around 1.1% of the sample.

The clonotype comes from a girl between 2 and 10 years old in good health and CMV-seropositive. The chain uses TRBV7-6 and TRBJ1-1, with the D gene uncertain. Sequenced sample: PBMCs. CDR3 reads: CASSPGRYTEAFF. The nucleotide sequence is TGTGCCAGCAGCCCCGGGAGGTACACTGAAGCTTTCTTT.